Sequencing of this TCR beta chain was carried out in a study of CD8 T cells in Susac syndrome. The overall study: At blood draw, Susac syndrome patients were therapy-naive, on corticosteroids, or on intravenous immunoglobulin alone.

The CDR3 spans 15 residues. V shed 5 bases and J 5 bases; nucleotides not matched to a gene: 9. Roughly 0.45 to 1 ug RNA was reverse transcribed with random hexamers. Amplification of TCR beta CDR3 was carried out by immunoSEQ multiplex PCR, which covered 54 Vbeta and 13 Jbeta segments. Using its own MiXCR run on the immunoSEQ multiplex PCR reads, TCRdb lists one record per CDR3 protein. The data contain 110,000 to 150,000 distinct CDR3 sequences, approximately 94% of them singletons. This TCR derives from a human donor with Susac syndrome. The V call is TRBV12-3 or TRBV12-4, the J call TRBJ1-3; 7 bases line up with TRBD1. The sequencing input was CD4+ T cells from PBMCs. The DNA of the CDR3 is TGTGCCAGCAGTCTCCAGACAGGGAACAGAAACACCATATATTTT. Translation gives CASSLQTGNRNTIYF.